This T cell receptor (beta chain) derives from a study of T cells in tumors after PD-1 blockade (dated by TCRdb to about 2019). Looking at the study overall: Patients were excluded if they had prior checkpoint blockade, use of systemic immunosuppressants, or recent radiotherapy or other anti-cancer therapy within 4 weeks. To compare clonotypes in blood versus tumor, bulk TCR sequencing was run on roughly 11 peripheral blood samples drawn from four or five patients. Paired single-cell RNA and TCR sequencing was performed on site-matched tumors from BCC or SCC patients before and after anti-PD-1 therapy. RECIST version 1.1 was the standard used to evaluate clinical response. A subset of patients also received ongoing daily vismodegib 150 mg during anti-PD-1 treatment. Peripheral blood samples averaged approximately 100,000 TCR templates (range roughly 24,000-260,000) and 35,000 to 45,000 unique clonotypes. Treatment consisted of either cemiplimab 350 mg every 2 weeks or pembrolizumab 200 mg every 3 weeks. Broader findings and caveats from the paper: Where the novel T cell clones came from was not identified, and possible sources could include lymphoid organs or rare unexpanded clones inside the tumor or in the tumor periphery. About 37% of tumor TCR clonotypes were detected in blood, and some novel exhausted tumor clones were observed in pre-treatment blood, which was taken as suggesting peripheral recruitment.

This clone was seen more than once but under ten times. Its cognate antigen has yet to be identified. Base qualities are not recorded, but no much larger clone differs from it by a single base. The intended sense of this specimen's time point label: after anti-PD-1 therapy. Genomic DNA extracted from tumor biopsies or peripheral blood was used for bulk TCRbeta sequencing, with input ranging from roughly 616 ng to 6,500 ng. All patients had histologically proven advanced or metastatic basal or squamous cell carcinoma and were poor candidates for surgical resection. The basal cell carcinoma cohort comprised 10 or so patients, of whom roughly 8 had bulk tumor TCR sequencing. The immunoSEQ platform was used for deep TCRbeta sequencing. The paper's processing steps were these. For further analysis, only productive rearrangements were exported out of the immunoSEQ Analyzer. T cell phenotypes were assigned to bulk TCRbeta clonotypes by matching the clonotypes to single-cell RNA+TCR-seq clones with the same TCRbeta sequence. Tumor enrichment of a clone was calculated by dividing the clone's tumor frequency by the clone's PBMC frequency, both taken from bulk TCR sequencing. TCRs were grouped by GLIPH into specificity groups, defined as clusters of distinct TCRs likely recognizing common antigens via shared CDR3 motifs. The source is immuneACCESS, and TCRdb retained only in-frame sequences with V and J called. Part of the clones is not carried over; for the studies checked, unresolved V genes explain less than half of this, and the remainder is unexplained. V and J calls and clone size follow that table, whereas D and trimming were derived from the DNA. Recorded for this sample are roughly 25,000 clones; over 80% of them occurred a single time. The ten biggest clones cover 9.5% to 15% of the sample.

The CDR3, from cysteine to phenylalanine, totals 15 residues. Only CDR3 DNA is held: 45 bases, read in frame from base 1. Sequences LNHDA (CDR1) and SQIVND (CDR2) are obtained from the germline V gene (reference sequence). V is pared back by 3 bases and J by 1 base, with 12 bases lying between the germline termini. The sequence joins TRBV19 to TRBJ2-5; the D segment cannot be called with confidence. The origin of this receptor is a human donor with basal cell carcinoma. Sequences were derived from PBMCs, sampled after anti-PD-1 treatment. The DNA is TGTGCCAGTAGTATTAGGGAAGTCAGCCAAGAGACCCAGTACTTC. Its amino acids are CASSIREVSQETQYF.